This T cell receptor beta chain appears in the sequencing data of a study of T cells in Graves' hyperthyroidism and ophthalmopathy. This clonotype came up many times. Its antigen is unidentified. Individuals with ophthalmopathy presented a Clinical Activity Score of at least 3, a NOSPECS grade of at least 4 and a duration under 3 months. Each 10 ml fresh peripheral blood draw supplied the PBMCs. TCR beta CDR3 sequences were amplified from RNA transcripts. TCR CDR3 underwent first-round RT-PCR with the HTBI primer set. Each CDR3 protein is one row after TCRdb ran MiXCR on the multiplex PCR reads. The sample lists around 600,000 distinct CDR3 sequences; about 14% were seen once. Findings and limits, study-wide: Separating ophthalmopathy from stable hyperthyroidism was achieved by a 13 V-J model. Blood held most thyroid clonotypes expanded above 0.001 frequency.

The V end was cut by 5 bases, the J end by 6 bases, with 13 bases between. The CDR3 length is 13 residues. V usage is TRBV12-3 or TRBV12-4 and J usage is TRBJ1-2; D ambiguous. This clonotype was obtained from a woman under 30 with Graves' ophthalmopathy. The source material was blood. The CDR3 is CASSRARGDGYTF. CDR3 coding DNA: TGTGCCAGCAGTCGGGCCCGAGGAGATGGCTACACCTTC.